This is a list of T cell receptor beta chains from one sample in a study of B cell selection in AIRE deficiency. Assay: immunoSEQ multiplex PCR; the TCRdb copy retains only in-frame clones and omits some. The sample includes about 25,000 clones, around 97% seen only once; the top ten take approximately 0.2%. The sample comprised CD4+CD127+ conventional T cells sorted from PBMCs. The receptors shown here come from a human donor in good health. Both conserved end residues are part of each CDR3. A D gene is named only where the DNA matches it firmly.

>TRBV10-3|TRBJ2-7|-
TGTGCCATCAGTGAGTCGGGGGGCTTCGAGCAGTACTTC
CAISESGGFEQYF
>TRBV11-1|TRBJ2-7|TRBD1
TGTGCCAGCAGCAAGGACAGGGACAGAGTCTACGAGCAGTACTTC
CASSKDRDRVYEQYF
>TRBV28|TRBJ2-4|-
TGTGCCAGCAGTTGGGCCTCCAGCGGCAAAAACATTCAGTACTTC
CASSWASSGKNIQYF
>TRBV4-1|TRBJ2-2|-
TGCGCCAGCAGCCAAGATCCAGGGACCCGGGACTTCTGCTTT
CASSQDPGTRDFCF
>TRBV11-2|TRBJ2-7|TRBD2
TGTGCCAGCAGCACCTCGACTAGCGGGGGACTTTACGAGCAGTACTTC
CASSTSTSGGLYEQYF
>TRBV19|TRBJ2-3|-
TGTGCCAGTAGTATGCGGGCGGTCACAGATACGCAGTATTTT
CASSMRAVTDTQYF
>TRBV10-3|TRBJ2-1|TRBD2
TGTGCCATCAGCAACCCCCCGGGGAGCGGGAGAGGCAATGAGCAGTTCTTC
CAISNPPGSGRGNEQFF
>TRBV28|TRBJ1-5|-
TGTGCCAGCAGTTTACCAGAACAGCCCCAGCATTTT
CASSLPEQPQHF
>TRBV5-1|TRBJ1-2|TRBD1
TGCGCCAGCAGCCTGTCGGGACAGGGGACCTATGGCTACACCTTC
CASSLSGQGTYGYTF
>TRBV7-9|TRBJ1-5|TRBD1
TGTGCCAGCAGCCGACCAGGGGGGAATCAGCCCCAGCATTTT
CASSRPGGNQPQHF
>TRBV7-2|TRBJ2-7|-
TGTGCCAGCAGCTTAGGGGTGTCTACCGGCGAGCAGTACTTC
CASSLGVSTGEQYF
>TRBV6-5|TRBJ1-1|-
TGTGCCAGCAGAGCCGGGGTTACAACTTTCTTT
CASRAGVTTFF
>TRBV27|TRBJ1-6|-
TGTGCCAGCAGGACACGGTCATATTCTGGATCCTATAATTCACCCCTCCACTTT
CASRTRSYSGSYNSPLHF
>TRBV5-5|TRBJ2-5|-
TGTGCCAGCAGCTTACCCTTAGAGACCCAGTACTTC
CASSLPLETQYF
>TRBV20-1|TRBJ2-5|-
TGCAGTGCTAGATCATGGGGAGCCCAGTACTTC
CSARSWGAQYF
>TRBV19|TRBJ2-2|-
TGTGCCAGTAGTTCGACAGCGAACACCGGGGAGCTGTTTTTT
CASSSTANTGELFF
>TRBV21-1|TRBJ2-7|-
TGTGCCAGCAGCAAAAGCCGTCGGGACAGCTCCTACGAGCAGTACTTC
CASSKSRRDSSYEQYF
>TRBV4-3|TRBJ1-6|TRBD1
TGCGCCAGCAGCCAAGTAACGGGACAGAGTTCACCCCTCCACTTT
CASSQVTGQSSPLHF
>TRBV10-3|TRBJ2-5|-
TGTGCCATCGCCCTCGACAGGCAAGAGACCCAGTACTTC
CAIALDRQETQYF
>TRBV30|TRBJ2-2|TRBD2
TGTGCCTGGAGATCGGGGACTAGCGGGAGTGTCACCGGGGAGCTGTTTTTT
CAWRSGTSGSVTGELFF
>TRBV7-2|TRBJ2-5|-
TGTGCCAGCAGCTTAGCGATCGGGACGGGGCCGGTGACCCAGTACTTC
CASSLAIGTGPVTQYF